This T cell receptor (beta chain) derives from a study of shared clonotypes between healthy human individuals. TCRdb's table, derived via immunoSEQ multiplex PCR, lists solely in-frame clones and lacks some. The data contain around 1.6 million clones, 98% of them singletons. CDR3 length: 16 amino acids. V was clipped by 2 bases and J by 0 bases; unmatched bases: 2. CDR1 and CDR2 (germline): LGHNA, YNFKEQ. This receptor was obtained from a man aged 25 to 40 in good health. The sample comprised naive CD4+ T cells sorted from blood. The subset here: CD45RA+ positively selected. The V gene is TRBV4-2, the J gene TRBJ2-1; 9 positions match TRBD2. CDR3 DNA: TGTGCCAGCAGCCAAAATAGCGGGAGCTCCTACAATGAGCAGTTCTTC. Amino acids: CASSQNSGSSYNEQFF.